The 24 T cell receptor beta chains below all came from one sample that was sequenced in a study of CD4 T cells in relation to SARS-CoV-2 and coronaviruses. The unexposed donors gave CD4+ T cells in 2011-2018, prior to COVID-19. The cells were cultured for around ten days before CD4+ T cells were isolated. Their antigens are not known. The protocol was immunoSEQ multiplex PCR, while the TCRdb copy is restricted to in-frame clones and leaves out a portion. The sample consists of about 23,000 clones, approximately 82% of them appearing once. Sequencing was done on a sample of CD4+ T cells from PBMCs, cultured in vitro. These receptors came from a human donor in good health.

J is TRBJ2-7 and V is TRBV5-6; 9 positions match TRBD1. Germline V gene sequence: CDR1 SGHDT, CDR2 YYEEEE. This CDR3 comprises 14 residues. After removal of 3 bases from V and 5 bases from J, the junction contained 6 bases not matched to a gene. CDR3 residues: CASSYRDRDDEQYF. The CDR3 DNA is TGTGCCAGCAGCTACCGGGACAGGGACGACGAGCAGTACTTC.

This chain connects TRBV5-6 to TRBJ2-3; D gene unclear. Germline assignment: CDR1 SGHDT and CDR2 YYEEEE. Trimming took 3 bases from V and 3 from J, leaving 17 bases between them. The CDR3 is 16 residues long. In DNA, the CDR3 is TGTGCCAGCAGCTCGAACCGGGTCCGTGGGACAGATACGCAGTATTTT. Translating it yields CASSSNRVRGTDTQYF.

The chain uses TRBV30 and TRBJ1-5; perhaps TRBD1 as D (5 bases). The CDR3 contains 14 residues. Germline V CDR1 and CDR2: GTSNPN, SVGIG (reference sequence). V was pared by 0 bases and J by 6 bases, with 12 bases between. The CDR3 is CAWSVRGYGQPQHF. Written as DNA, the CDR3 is TGTGCCTGGAGTGTACGGGGGTATGGTCAGCCCCAGCATTTT.

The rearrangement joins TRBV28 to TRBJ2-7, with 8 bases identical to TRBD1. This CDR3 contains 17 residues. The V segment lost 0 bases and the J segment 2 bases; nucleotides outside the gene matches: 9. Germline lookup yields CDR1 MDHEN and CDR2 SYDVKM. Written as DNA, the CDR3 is TGTGCCAGCAGTTTATGGGTTGGGACAGGCAAAACCTACGAGCAGTACTTC. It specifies CASSLWVGTGKTYEQYF.

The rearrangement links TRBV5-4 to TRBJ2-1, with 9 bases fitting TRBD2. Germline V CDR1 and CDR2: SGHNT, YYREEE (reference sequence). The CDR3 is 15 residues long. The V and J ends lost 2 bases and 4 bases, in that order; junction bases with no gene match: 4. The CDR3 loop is CASSLAGGGYNEQFF. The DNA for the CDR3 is TGTGCCAGCAGCTTAGCGGGAGGAGGGTACAATGAGCAGTTCTTC.

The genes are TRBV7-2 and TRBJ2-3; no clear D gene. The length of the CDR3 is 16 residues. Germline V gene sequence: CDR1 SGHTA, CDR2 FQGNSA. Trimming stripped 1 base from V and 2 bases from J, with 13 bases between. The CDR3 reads CASSLGSARHTDTQYF. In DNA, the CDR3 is TGTGCCAGCAGCTTAGGTTCGGCCAGGCACACAGATACGCAGTATTTT.

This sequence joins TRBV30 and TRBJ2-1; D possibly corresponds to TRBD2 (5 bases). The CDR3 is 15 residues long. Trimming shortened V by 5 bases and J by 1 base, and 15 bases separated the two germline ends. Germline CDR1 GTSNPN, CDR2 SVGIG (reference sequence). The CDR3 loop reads CAWARVGRSYNEQFF. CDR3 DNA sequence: TGTGCCTGGGCGAGGGTGGGCAGGTCCTACAATGAGCAGTTCTTC.

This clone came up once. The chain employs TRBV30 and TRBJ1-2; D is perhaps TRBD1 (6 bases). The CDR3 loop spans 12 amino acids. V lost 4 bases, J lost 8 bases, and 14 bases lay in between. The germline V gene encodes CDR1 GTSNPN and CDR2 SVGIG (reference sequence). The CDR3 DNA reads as TGTGCCTGGACTGGGGGGGCGGGAGGCTACACCTTC. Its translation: CAWTGGAGGYTF. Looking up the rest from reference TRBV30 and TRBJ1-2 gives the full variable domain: SQTIHQWPATLVQPVGSPLSLECTVEGTSNPNLYWYRQAAGRGLQLLFYSVGIGQISSEVPQNLSASRPQDRQFILSSKKLLLSDSGFYLCAWTGGAGGYTFGSGTRLTVV.

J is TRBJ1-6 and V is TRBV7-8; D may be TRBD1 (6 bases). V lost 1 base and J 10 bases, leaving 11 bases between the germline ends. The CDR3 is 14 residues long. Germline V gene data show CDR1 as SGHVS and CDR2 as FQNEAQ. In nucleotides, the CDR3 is TGTGCCAGCAGCTTAGACAGGGCGTCCTCACCCCTCCACTTT. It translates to CASSLDRASSPLHF.

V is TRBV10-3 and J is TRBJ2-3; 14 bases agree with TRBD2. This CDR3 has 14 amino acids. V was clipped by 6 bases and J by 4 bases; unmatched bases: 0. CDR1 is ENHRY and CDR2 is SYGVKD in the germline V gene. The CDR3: CAIRGLAGADTQYF. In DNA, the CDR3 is TGTGCCATCAGGGGACTAGCGGGAGCAGATACGCAGTATTTT.

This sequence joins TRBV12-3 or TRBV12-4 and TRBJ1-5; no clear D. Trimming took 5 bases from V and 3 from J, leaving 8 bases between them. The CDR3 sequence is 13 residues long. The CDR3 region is CASSLSTNQPQHF. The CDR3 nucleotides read TGTGCCAGCAGTCTCTCGACCAATCAGCCCCAGCATTTT.

The CDR3 spells CASSQQGFWETQYF. The CDR3, as DNA: TGTGCCAGCAGTCAACAGGGATTTTGGGAGACCCAGTACTTC. The rearrangement joins TRBV27 to TRBJ2-5; a weak D match, TRBD1 (6 bases). CDR3 length: 14 residues. Germline V lookup: CDR1 MNHEY, CDR2 SMNVEV (reference sequence). The V gene lost 5 bases and the J gene lost 5 bases, with 15 bases spanning the gap.

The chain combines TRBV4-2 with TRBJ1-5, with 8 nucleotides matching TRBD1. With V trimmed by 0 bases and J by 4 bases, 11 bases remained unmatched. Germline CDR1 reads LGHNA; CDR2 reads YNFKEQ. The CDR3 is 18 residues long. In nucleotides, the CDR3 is TGTGCCAGCAGCCAAGATAGGGACAGGAAAGTACCTAATCAGCCCCAGCATTTT. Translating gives CASSQDRDRKVPNQPQHF.

CDR3 nucleotides: TGTGCCAGCAGTGAGGACAGGGGGAATTCACCCCTCCACTTT. Translating it yields CASSEDRGNSPLHF. The chain uses TRBV25-1 and TRBJ1-6; the match to TRBD1 covers 10 bases. The CDR3 loop spans 14 amino acids. Germline CDR1 MGHDK, CDR2 SYGVNS. Trimming at V came to 3 bases and at J to 7 bases, leaving 0 bases not matched to a gene.

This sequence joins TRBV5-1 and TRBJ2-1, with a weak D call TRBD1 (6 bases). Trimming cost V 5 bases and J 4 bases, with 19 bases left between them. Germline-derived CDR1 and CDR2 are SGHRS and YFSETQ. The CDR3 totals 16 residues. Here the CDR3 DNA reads TGCGCCAGCAGTTCAGGGACCGGGACACGGTACAATGAGCAGTTCTTC. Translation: CASSSGTGTRYNEQFF.

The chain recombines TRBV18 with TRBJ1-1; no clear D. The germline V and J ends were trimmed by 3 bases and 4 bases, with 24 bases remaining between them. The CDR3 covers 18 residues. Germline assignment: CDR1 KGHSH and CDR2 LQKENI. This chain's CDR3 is CASSPLLGDFQTGTEAFF. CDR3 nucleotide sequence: TGTGCCAGCTCACCTTTACTTGGGGATTTTCAGACGGGCACTGAAGCTTTCTTT.

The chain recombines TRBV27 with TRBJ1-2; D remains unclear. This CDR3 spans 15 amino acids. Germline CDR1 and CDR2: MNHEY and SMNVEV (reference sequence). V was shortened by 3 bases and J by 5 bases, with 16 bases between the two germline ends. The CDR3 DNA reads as TGTGCCAGCAGTTTGGGCCGGCCACTTGGGTATGGCTACACCTTC. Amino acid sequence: CASSLGRPLGYGYTF.

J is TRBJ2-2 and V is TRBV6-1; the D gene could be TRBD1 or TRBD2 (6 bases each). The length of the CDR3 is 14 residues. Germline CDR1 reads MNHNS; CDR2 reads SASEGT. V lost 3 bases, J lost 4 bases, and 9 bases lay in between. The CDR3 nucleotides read TGTGCCAGCAGTGACAGGGGAGGCACCGGGGAGCTGTTTTTT. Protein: CASSDRGGTGELFF.

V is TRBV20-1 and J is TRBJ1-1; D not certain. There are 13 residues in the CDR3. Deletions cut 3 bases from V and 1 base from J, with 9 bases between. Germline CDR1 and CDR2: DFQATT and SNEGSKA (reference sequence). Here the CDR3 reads CSASLFGNTEAFF. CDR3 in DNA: TGCAGTGCTAGTCTTTTCGGGAACACTGAAGCTTTCTTT.

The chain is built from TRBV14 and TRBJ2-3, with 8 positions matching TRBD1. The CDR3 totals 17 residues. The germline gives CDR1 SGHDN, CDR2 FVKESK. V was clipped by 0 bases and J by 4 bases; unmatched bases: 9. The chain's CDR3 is CASSQDRPRGLADTQYF. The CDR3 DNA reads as TGTGCCAGCAGCCAAGATCGTCCCAGGGGGCTGGCAGATACGCAGTATTTT.

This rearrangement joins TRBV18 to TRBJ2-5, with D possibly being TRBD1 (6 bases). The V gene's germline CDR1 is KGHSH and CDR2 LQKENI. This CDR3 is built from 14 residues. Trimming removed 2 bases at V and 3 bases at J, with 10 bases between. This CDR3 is CASSPFGTKETQYF. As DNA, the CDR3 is TGTGCCAGCTCACCATTCGGGACAAAAGAGACCCAGTACTTC.

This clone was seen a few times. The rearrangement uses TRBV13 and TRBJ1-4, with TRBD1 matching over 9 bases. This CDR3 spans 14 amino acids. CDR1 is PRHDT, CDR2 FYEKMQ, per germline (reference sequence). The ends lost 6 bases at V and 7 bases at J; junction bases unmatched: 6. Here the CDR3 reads CASRMDRGGEKLFF. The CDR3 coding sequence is TGTGCCAGCAGGATGGACAGGGGTGGTGAAAAACTGTTTTTT. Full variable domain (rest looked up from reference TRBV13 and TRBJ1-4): AAGVIQSPRHLIKEKRETATLKCYPIPRHDTVYWYQQGPGQDPQFLISFYEKMQSDKGSIPDRFSAQQFSDYHSELNMSSLELGDSALYFCASRMDRGGEKLFFGSGTQLSVL.

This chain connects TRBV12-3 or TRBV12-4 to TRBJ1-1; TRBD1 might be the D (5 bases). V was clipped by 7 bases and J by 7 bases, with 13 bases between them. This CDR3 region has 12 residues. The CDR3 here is CASNHGHLEAFF. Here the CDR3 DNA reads TGTGCCAGCAATCACGGACACCTTGAAGCTTTCTTT.

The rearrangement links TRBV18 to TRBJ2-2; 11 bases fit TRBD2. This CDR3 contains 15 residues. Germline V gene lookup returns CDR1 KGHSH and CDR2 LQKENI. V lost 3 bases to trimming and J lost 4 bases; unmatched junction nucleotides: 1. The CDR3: CASSPTSGTTGELFF. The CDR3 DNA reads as TGTGCCAGCTCACCGACTAGCGGGACCACCGGGGAGCTGTTTTTT.